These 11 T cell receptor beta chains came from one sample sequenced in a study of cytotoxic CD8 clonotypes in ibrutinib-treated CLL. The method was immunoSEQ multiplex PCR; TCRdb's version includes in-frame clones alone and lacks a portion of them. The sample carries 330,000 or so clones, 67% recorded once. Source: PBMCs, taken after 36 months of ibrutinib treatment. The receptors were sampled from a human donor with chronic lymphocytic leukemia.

The CDR3 DNA is TGTGCCAGCAGCTTAGCTTTGGGCTATGGCTACACCTTC. Its protein is CASSLALGYGYTF. V gene TRBV7-8 combines with J gene TRBJ1-2, with D hard to call. The CDR3 loop spans 13 amino acids. Germline CDR1 SGHVS, CDR2 FQNEAQ. V was clipped by 0 bases and J by 4 bases, with 6 bases between them.

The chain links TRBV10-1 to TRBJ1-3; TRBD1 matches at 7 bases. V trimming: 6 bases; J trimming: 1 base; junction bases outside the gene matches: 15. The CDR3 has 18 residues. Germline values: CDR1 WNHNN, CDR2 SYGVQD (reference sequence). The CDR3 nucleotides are TGCGCCAGCAGGGAGACCCTGACAGGGTGGCCTTCTGGAAACACCATATATTTT. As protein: CASRETLTGWPSGNTIYF.

The CDR3 DNA is TGTGCCAGCAGGCGACAGGATTACTATGGCTACACCTTC. Protein sequence: CASRRQDYYGYTF. The chain links TRBV6-6 to TRBJ1-2; weak D call: TRBD1 (6 bases). This CDR3 contains 13 residues. Per germline, CDR1 MNHNY and CDR2 SVGAGI (reference sequence). Trimming took off 6 bases at V and 3 bases at J, with 11 bases between the two ends.

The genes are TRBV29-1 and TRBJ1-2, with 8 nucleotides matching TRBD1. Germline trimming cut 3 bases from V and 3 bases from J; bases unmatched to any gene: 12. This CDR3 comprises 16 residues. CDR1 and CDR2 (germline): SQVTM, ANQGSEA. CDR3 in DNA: TGCAGCGTTGAGTCTGACAGGGGACCGGTGGACTATGGCTACACCTTC. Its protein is CSVESDRGPVDYGYTF.

The CDR3 spells CASSYWMGTGDTEAFF. CDR3 coding DNA: TGTGCCAGCAGTTACTGGATGGGGACAGGAGACACTGAAGCTTTCTTT. The chain recombines TRBV6-5 with TRBJ1-1; 8 nucleotides match TRBD1. Per the germline V gene, CDR1 is MNHEY and CDR2 is SVGAGI. This CDR3 comprises 16 residues. V lost 1 base to trimming and J lost 3 bases; unmatched junction nucleotides: 7.

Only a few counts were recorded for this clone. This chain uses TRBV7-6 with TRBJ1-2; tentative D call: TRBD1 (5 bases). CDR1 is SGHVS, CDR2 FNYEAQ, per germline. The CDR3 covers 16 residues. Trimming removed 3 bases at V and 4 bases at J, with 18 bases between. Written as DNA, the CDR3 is TGTGCCAGCAGCTTGAGTGAGGCAGGGAGGTCCTATGGCTACACCTTC. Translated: CASSLSEAGRSYGYTF.

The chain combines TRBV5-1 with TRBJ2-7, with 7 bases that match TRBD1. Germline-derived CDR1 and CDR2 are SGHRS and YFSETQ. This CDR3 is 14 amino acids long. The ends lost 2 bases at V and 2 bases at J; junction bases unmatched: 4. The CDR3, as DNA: TGCGCCAGCAGCTTACAGGGGCACCCCTACGAGCAGTACTTC. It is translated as CASSLQGHPYEQYF.

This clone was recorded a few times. This CDR3 reads CASSLVLPQGTGGYTF. In DNA form, the CDR3 reads TGTGCCAGCAGCTTAGTTCTTCCACAGGGGACCGGCGGCTACACCTTC. This sequence joins TRBV7-9 and TRBJ1-2; 7 nucleotides align to TRBD1. This CDR3 comprises 16 residues. Trimming cost V 1 base and J 8 bases; bases outside gene matches: 13. The V gene's germline CDR1 is SEHNR and CDR2 FQNEAQ (reference sequence).

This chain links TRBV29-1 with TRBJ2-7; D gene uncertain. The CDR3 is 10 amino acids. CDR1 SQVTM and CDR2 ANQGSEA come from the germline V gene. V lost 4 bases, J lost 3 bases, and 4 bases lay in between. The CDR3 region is CSVADYEQYF. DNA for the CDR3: TGCAGCGTTGCGGACTACGAGCAGTACTTC.

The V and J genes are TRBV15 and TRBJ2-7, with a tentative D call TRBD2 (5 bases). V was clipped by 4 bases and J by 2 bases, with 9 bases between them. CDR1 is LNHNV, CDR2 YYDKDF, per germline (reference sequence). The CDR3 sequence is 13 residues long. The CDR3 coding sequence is TGTGCCACCAGCATTTACGGGACCTACGAGCAGTACTTC. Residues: CATSIYGTYEQYF.

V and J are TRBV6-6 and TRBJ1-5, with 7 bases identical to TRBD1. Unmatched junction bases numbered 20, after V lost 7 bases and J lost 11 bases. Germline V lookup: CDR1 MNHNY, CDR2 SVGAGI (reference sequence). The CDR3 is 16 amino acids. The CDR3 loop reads CASNKPGTVAMGAQHF. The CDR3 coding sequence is TGTGCCAGCAACAAACCCGGGACAGTAGCCATGGGGGCCCAGCATTTT.